This T cell receptor beta chain was profiled in a study of T-cell memory formation after mild COVID-19. General study findings and limits: While clones contracting from day 15 to 85 were balanced between CD4 and CD8, later expanders leaned CD4+.

This clonotype was detected many times. Its cognate antigen is unknown. MiXCR, run by TCRdb on the 5' RACE reads, gives a single entry per CDR3 protein. The table lists tens of thousands of distinct CDR3 sequences, 9.5% to 12% of them singletons. CDR3 size: 17 residues. The V and J ends lost 4 bases and 0 bases respectively, with 17 bases between them. CDR1 is SGHRS and CDR2 is YFSETQ in the germline V gene. V is TRBV5-1 and J is TRBJ1-3; D possibly corresponds to TRBD1 (5 bases). The sequence came from a man younger than 35 who had mild COVID-19 (a few samples of this study predate the infection). Cell type and time point are not known. The material sequenced was PBMCs or a T cell subset sorted from them (not recorded which). The CDR3 here is CASSPGYRPASGNTIYF. CDR3 bases: TGCGCCAGCAGCCCAGGCTACAGGCCTGCCTCTGGAAACACCATATATTTT.